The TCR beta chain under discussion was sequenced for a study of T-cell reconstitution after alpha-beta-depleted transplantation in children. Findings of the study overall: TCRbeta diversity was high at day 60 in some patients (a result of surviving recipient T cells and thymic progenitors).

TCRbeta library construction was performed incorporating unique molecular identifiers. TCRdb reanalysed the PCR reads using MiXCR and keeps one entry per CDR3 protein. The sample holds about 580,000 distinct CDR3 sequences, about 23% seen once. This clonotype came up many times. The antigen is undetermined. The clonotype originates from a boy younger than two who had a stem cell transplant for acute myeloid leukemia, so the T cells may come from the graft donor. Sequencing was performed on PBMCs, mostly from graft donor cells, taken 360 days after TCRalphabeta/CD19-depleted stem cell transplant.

The CDR3 DNA follows: TGCAGCGTTGGGGACATCTACAATGAGCAGTTCTTC. This encodes CSVGDIYNEQFF. The V and J genes are TRBV29-1 and TRBJ2-1; D possibly corresponds to TRBD1 (6 bases). CDR1 and CDR2 (germline): SQVTM, ANQGSEA. The CDR3 is 12 residues long. The V end lost 4 bases, the J end lost 3 bases, and 7 bases lay between the germline ends.